The entry that follows covers one T cell receptor (beta chain) sequence. Its antigen is not known. The sample originates from a study of shared clonotypes between healthy human individuals. Study as a whole: CD4 naive and memory got three plates each, CD8 naive two, CD8 memory one.

The study's findings and limits: As a rule, naive subsets had a larger estimated richness than memory subsets.

The data were produced by immunoSEQ multiplex PCR, yet TCRdb's version contains in-frame clones alone and is incomplete. The sample yields 2 million to 2.5 million clones, 85% to 95% seen once. Caucasian adults living in Nashville, Tennessee, provided all samples. Germline V gives CDR1 SGDLS, CDR2 YYNGEE. The CDR3 is 16 amino acids. With 1 base removed from V and 5 bases from J, the gap between germline ends came to 18 bases. The origin of this receptor is a man aged 18 to 30 in good health. Some clones in this sample may be carry-over from other donors' samples. The sequencing sample was made of naive CD4+ T cells from PBMCs. Documented subset: CD45RA+ positively selected. The chain carries TRBV9 and TRBJ2-5, with D maybe TRBD2 (5 bases). DNA of the CDR3: TGTGCCAGCAGCGTAAAGGGAGATCTTTTATGGGAGACCCAGTACTTC. Its translation is CASSVKGDLLWETQYF.